What follows is one TCR beta chain and its context. As yet, its antigen is unknown. One end of the junction fails to match germline, which may point to a read error. These data originate in a study of CD8+CD57+ T cells in acquired aplastic anemia. Genomic DNA served as template for TCR beta VDJ and CDR3 profiling. TCRdb fed the reads into MiXCR, producing one record per CDR3 protein. The data contain hundreds of thousands of distinct CDR3 sequences, around 82% of them singletons. Notes on the study in general: Found in both controls and patients were around 31 CD8+ CDR3 sequences. Patients showed no significant difference from controls in CD8+ Simpson's diversity.

The CDR3 runs to 15 residues. The V gene's germline CDR1 is SGHTA and CDR2 FQGNSA. CD8+CD57+ cell expansion, shown by flow cytometry, had occurred in the patients selected for sequencing. The J gene is TRBJ1-1, the V gene TRBV7-2; D ambiguous. The sample was sorted CD4+, CD8+, or CD8+CD57+ T cells (not recorded which) from PBMCs. The sequence was collected from a human donor with aplastic anemia. The CDR3 sequence: CASSLDLTRNTQDFF. CDR3 DNA sequence: TGCGCCAGCAGCTTAGATCTGACACGGAATACGCAGGATTTCTTT.